Below, 22 T cell receptor beta chains from the same sample are listed, as sequenced in a study of cytomegalovirus exposure and HLA in healthy donors. PCR employed 60 Vbeta and 13 Jbeta primers. Only in-frame clones appear in the TCRdb table, and some are missing; sequencing was by immunoSEQ multiplex PCR. The table records under 200,000 clones, around 78% of them present only once. The material sequenced was PBMCs. Every receptor here comes from a woman aged 40 to 50 in good health and CMV-seronegative.

The genes are TRBV6-6 and TRBJ1-1, with 9 bases lining up with TRBD1. The CDR3 is made up of 15 amino acids. Trimming took 4 bases from V and 4 from J; bases not matched to a gene: 7. Germline V lookup: CDR1 MNHNY, CDR2 SVGAGI (reference sequence). In nucleotides, the CDR3 is TGTGCCAGCAGTTCCCCACAGGGGGCCCGCACTGAAGCTTTCTTT. It codes for CASSSPQGARTEAFF.

The chain recombines TRBV19 with TRBJ1-1; D perhaps matches TRBD1 (5 bases). V was cut by 5 bases and J by 0 bases, with 10 bases left in between. Germline V CDR1 and CDR2: LNHDA, SQIVND (reference sequence). CDR3 size: 14 residues. DNA for the CDR3: TGTGCCAGTAGTCCGGACAACATGAACACTGAAGCTTTCTTT. As protein: CASSPDNMNTEAFF.

J is TRBJ2-5 and V is TRBV12-5; possibly TRBD2 for D (5 bases). This CDR3 is 16 amino acids long. Trimming removed 0 bases from V and 2 bases from J, with 13 bases in between. Germline lookup yields CDR1 LGHNT and CDR2 FRNRAP. The CDR3 coding sequence is TGTGCTAGTGGTTTGGTATCGGTTGGGGAGCAAGAGACCCAGTACTTC. It specifies CASGLVSVGEQETQYF.

This chain connects TRBV27 to TRBJ2-7; D possibly corresponds to TRBD2 (5 bases). The germline V gene has CDR1 MNHEY and CDR2 SMNVEV (reference sequence). The CDR3 sequence is 15 residues long. The ends were cut back, 5 bases at V and 1 base at J, with 15 bases in the middle. The CDR3 coding sequence is TGTGCCAGCAGTCGGGCGGGCGCCGCTTCCTACGAGCAGTACTTC. This encodes CASSRAGAASYEQYF.

The chain carries TRBV5-1 and TRBJ1-5, with 12 bases that match TRBD1. The CDR3 has 17 amino acids. V gave up 4 bases and J gave up 7 bases; unmatched junction bases: 12. Per germline, CDR1 SGHRS and CDR2 YFSETQ. This chain's CDR3 is CASSPGTGGAGKQPQHF. CDR3 nucleotides: TGCGCCAGCAGCCCTGGGACAGGGGGCGCAGGTAAGCAGCCCCAGCATTTT.

This clone was seen more than once but under ten times. This rearrangement joins TRBV5-6 to TRBJ2-3, with D possibly TRBD2 on 6 matching bases. Germline values: CDR1 SGHDT, CDR2 YYEEEE. V lost 6 bases and J lost 4, with 12 bases in between. The CDR3 covers 13 residues. The CDR3 sequence: CASTRWGADTQYF. The CDR3 DNA reads TGTGCCAGCACCCGGTGGGGGGCAGATACGCAGTATTTT. Variable domain in full (rest from reference TRBV5-6 and TRBJ2-3): DAGVTQSPTHLIKTRGQQVTLRCSPKSGHDTVSWYQQALGQGPQFIFQYYEEEERQRGNFPDRFSGHQFPNYSSELNVNALLLGDSALYLCASTRWGADTQYFGPGTRLTVL.

This clone came up once. The chain is built from TRBV19 and TRBJ1-4; tentative D call: TRBD1 (5 bases). The CDR3 has 14 amino acids. V shed 6 bases and J shed 7 bases, with 15 bases lying between them. CDR1 is LNHDA, CDR2 SQIVND, per germline (reference sequence). The chain's CDR3 is CASSIPGVSEKLFF. The CDR3, as DNA: TGTGCCAGTAGCATACCGGGGGTTAGTGAAAAACTGTTTTTT.

This clone was detected once. This sequence joins TRBV25-1 and TRBJ1-1; D might be TRBD1 (5 bases). This CDR3 spans 16 amino acids. The germline gives CDR1 MGHDK, CDR2 SYGVNS. V was clipped by 6 bases and J by 0 bases, with 17 bases between them. The CDR3 DNA follows: TGTGCCAGCAGCGGGGGTGGGGCGCTCATGAACACTGAAGCTTTCTTT. Translating it yields CASSGGGALMNTEAFF.

The V gene is TRBV2, the J gene TRBJ2-5; 15 bases are a match to TRBD2. V lost 6 bases and J lost 3; bases outside the gene matches: 5. Germline V gene sequence: CDR1 SNHLY, CDR2 FYNNEI. There are 16 residues in the CDR3. CDR3 sequence reads: CASSSRTSGGEETQYF. The DNA of the CDR3 is TGTGCCAGCAGCTCCAGGACTAGCGGGGGGGAAGAGACCCAGTACTTC.

This clone was counted only a few times. V gene TRBV28 combines with J gene TRBJ1-5, with D possibly TRBD1 on 6 matching bases. Germline V gene data show CDR1 as MDHEN and CDR2 as SYDVKM. V lost 2 bases and J 4 bases, leaving 9 bases between the germline ends. The CDR3 contains 14 residues. The CDR3 DNA reads TGTGCCAGCAGTTTAAGGGGGACAAATCAGCCCCAGCATTTT. Translating gives CASSLRGTNQPQHF.

The V and J genes are TRBV10-1 and TRBJ2-2; maybe TRBD1 (6 bases). The CDR3 is 15 residues long. Trimming took off 3 bases at V and 4 bases at J, with 12 bases between the two ends. CDR1 and CDR2 from the germline V gene are WNHNN and SYGVQD (reference sequence). Written as DNA, the CDR3 is TGCGCCAGCAGTGATTGGGGACACCCCACCGGGGAGCTGTTTTTT. It yields the protein CASSDWGHPTGELFF.

The chain recombines TRBV4-2 with TRBJ2-5, with 7 nucleotides matching TRBD1. Losses at the gene ends were 5 bases for V and 2 bases for J; bases not matched to a gene: 2. Looked up from germline, CDR1 is LGHNA and CDR2 is YNFKEQ. The CDR3 spans 13 residues. CDR3 DNA sequence: TGTGCCAGCAGCGCGGACAGGCAAGAGACCCAGTACTTC. The encoded protein is CASSADRQETQYF.

This chain links TRBV4-1 with TRBJ2-7; 7 nucleotides match TRBD1. CDR1 MGHRA and CDR2 YSYEKL come from the germline V gene. This CDR3 has 15 residues. V dropped 3 bases and J dropped 4; count of bases not matched to a gene: 9. CDR3 bases: TGCGCCAGCAGCCAGGGATTTCCGACAGGGTACGAGCAGTACTTC. The encoded protein is CASSQGFPTGYEQYF.

The J gene is TRBJ2-7, the V gene TRBV5-1; 10 bases are a match to TRBD1. The CDR3 loop spans 15 amino acids. Per the germline V gene, CDR1 is SGHRS and CDR2 is YFSETQ. The V segment lost 2 bases and the J segment 2 bases; nucleotides outside the gene matches: 4. The DNA for the CDR3 is TGCGCCAGCAGCTTAAGGACAGGGGGGGCCTACGAGCAGTACTTC. This gives the protein CASSLRTGGAYEQYF.

The chain employs TRBV27 and TRBJ2-7, with D maybe TRBD2 (6 bases). In germline, CDR1 is MNHEY, CDR2 SMNVEV (reference sequence). This CDR3 has 15 amino acids. V lost 6 bases, J lost 3 bases, and 18 bases lay in between. CDR3 sequence (DNA): TGTGCCAGCAGGGGCGGGACCGGGATTTTCTACGAGCAGTACTTC. It codes for CASRGGTGIFYEQYF.

This clone was counted between two and nine times. The genes are TRBV25-1 and TRBJ1-2; 8 nucleotides line up with TRBD1. The CDR3 is made up of 16 amino acids. V was pared by 3 bases and J by 8 bases, with 14 bases of the junction left unmatched. Germline CDR1 MGHDK, CDR2 SYGVNS. The DNA of the CDR3 is TGTGCCAGCAGTGATGGTTCGGGGGTCAGGGGGCACGGCTACACCTTC. This sequence encodes CASSDGSGVRGHGYTF.

On this clone: Other nucleotide sequences from this sample produce the same CDR3. The rearrangement links TRBV9 to TRBJ2-7, with TRBD2 identical over 11 bases. This CDR3 is built from 18 residues. With 0 bases clipped from V and 4 bases from J, the junction kept 12 bases outside the gene matches. Germline V gives CDR1 SGDLS, CDR2 YYNGEE. CDR3 coding DNA: TGTGCCAGCAGCGTAGGACAAGGTCTGGGACTAGCGGATTACGAGCAGTACTTC. Translating it yields CASSVGQGLGLADYEQYF.

This clone turned up a few times. The rearrangement uses TRBV5-1 and TRBJ1-1; D gene ambiguous. Germline loops: CDR1 SGHRS, CDR2 YFSETQ. The CDR3 covers 14 residues. With 1 base removed from V and 1 base from J, the gap between germline ends came to 8 bases. CDR3 sequence reads: CASSLYSSNTEAFF. DNA of the CDR3: TGCGCCAGCAGCTTGTATAGTTCGAACACTGAAGCTTTCTTT.

This chain uses TRBV5-1 with TRBJ2-5; unclear D gene. The CDR3 is made up of 12 amino acids. Germline V gives CDR1 SGHRS, CDR2 YFSETQ. Trimming cost V 1 base and J 5 bases, with 6 bases left between them. CDR3 protein: CASSLPGETQYF. The CDR3 DNA reads TGCGCCAGCAGCTTGCCCGGGGAGACCCAGTACTTC.

The chain uses TRBV10-1 and TRBJ1-1; 12 nucleotides match TRBD1. This CDR3 is 15 amino acids long. V was clipped by 8 bases and J by 5 bases; unmatched bases: 9. CDR1 is WNHNN, CDR2 SYGVQD, per germline (reference sequence). CDR3 loop: CASSGTGGLGTEAFF. The CDR3 DNA sequence: TGCGCCAGCTCCGGGACAGGGGGCCTAGGGACTGAAGCTTTCTTT.

V is TRBV5-1 and J is TRBJ2-7; 9 nucleotides align to TRBD1. V shed 4 bases, J shed 6 bases, and the junction held 14 bases outside the gene matches. Germline V gives CDR1 SGHRS, CDR2 YFSETQ. CDR3 length: 16 residues. The CDR3 sequence: CASSPSLRDRVPEQYF. In DNA form, the CDR3 reads TGCGCCAGCAGCCCGTCCCTCCGGGACAGGGTCCCCGAGCAGTACTTC.

This clone was found once. V usage is TRBV7-2 and J usage is TRBJ1-5; D remains ambiguous. CDR1 and CDR2 (germline): SGHTA, FQGNSA. The CDR3 consists of 15 residues. V gave up 1 base and J gave up 7 bases, with 14 bases separating them. The CDR3 sequence is CASSLGAAAAQPQHF. Written as DNA, the CDR3 is TGTGCCAGCAGCTTAGGGGCAGCCGCTGCCCAGCCCCAGCATTTT.